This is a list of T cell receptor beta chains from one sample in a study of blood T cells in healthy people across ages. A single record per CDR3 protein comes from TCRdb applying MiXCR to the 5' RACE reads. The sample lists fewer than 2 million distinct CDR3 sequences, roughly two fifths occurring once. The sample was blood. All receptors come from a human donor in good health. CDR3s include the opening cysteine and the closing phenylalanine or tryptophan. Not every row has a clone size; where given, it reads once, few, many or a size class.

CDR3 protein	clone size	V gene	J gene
CASRAPISDTQYF	few	TRBV6-5	TRBJ2-3
CASSPETADTQYF	few	TRBV12-3/TRBV12-4	TRBJ2-3
CASSYSDSSDEQFF	-	TRBV5-1	TRBJ2-1
CASSVDGTPTDTQYF	-	TRBV9	TRBJ2-3
CANKEGTYEQYF	-	TRBV2	TRBJ2-7
CASSPRGRSGEQYF	-	TRBV5-6	TRBJ2-5
CASSYSEGGGLNYGYTF	-	TRBV6-5	TRBJ1-2
CASSLTVGVDTGELFF	-	TRBV7-3	TRBJ2-2
CSARPWDRDTQYF	-	TRBV20-1	TRBJ2-3
CASSPGQGETQYF	many	TRBV5-1	TRBJ2-5
CATKPTGAGYSPLHF	-	TRBV12-3/TRBV12-4	TRBJ1-6
CASSYSGVGRNTDTQYF	-	TRBV6-5	TRBJ2-3
CSAASQGAGSFNYGYTF	few	TRBV20-1	TRBJ1-2
CASSPSGIPNTEAFF	-	TRBV5-1	TRBJ1-1
CASSLGPLETDTQYF	-	TRBV5-4	TRBJ2-3
CASRKEINSQETQYF	-	TRBV5-1	TRBJ2-5
CASSQVGTSEGEQFF	-	TRBV4-3	TRBJ2-1
CVSSLMDISPQHF	-	TRBV13	TRBJ1-5
CATSRDRGLQPQHF	-	TRBV15	TRBJ1-5
CASRGYYEQYF	few	TRBV6-5	TRBJ2-7
CATSDLDSYEQYF	many	TRBV24-1	TRBJ2-7
CSASLGLRGTEAFF	-	TRBV29-1	TRBJ1-1
CSVEAGRETQYF	-	TRBV29-1	TRBJ2-5
CSVGQEKLFF	few	TRBV29-1	TRBJ1-4
CASQGALSYEQYF	-	TRBV6-2/TRBV6-3	TRBJ2-7
CASRSPGRGGRETQYF	-	TRBV27	TRBJ2-5
CASSYVLATNYNEQFF	few	TRBV6-6	TRBJ2-1
CASSLGGTGYEQYF	many	TRBV12-3/TRBV12-4	TRBJ2-7
CASSLDLIGYEQYF	-	TRBV28	TRBJ2-7
CASSHLPGQNVQPQHF	few	TRBV4-1	TRBJ1-5
CASSVGGGHGTDTQYF	-	TRBV9	TRBJ2-3
CASSQWAGMNTEAFF	-	TRBV14	TRBJ1-1
CSARDWERALRDTQYF	-	TRBV20-1	TRBJ2-3
CASSLIDGLNEQFF	few	TRBV7-3	TRBJ2-1
CASSLVGGGSQETQYF	-	TRBV5-1	TRBJ2-5
CASSEYRGNSPLHF	-	TRBV25-1	TRBJ1-6
CSARGTQTSALIRSYNEQFF	-	TRBV20-1	TRBJ2-1
CAISESRQGANEQYF	many	TRBV10-3	TRBJ2-7
CASSLRSSGSSYNEQFF	few	TRBV7-2	TRBJ2-1
CASSDRVGGYTF	few	TRBV6-5	TRBJ1-2
CASSLGDSYYEQYF	-	TRBV5-1	TRBJ2-7
CSAVDRGSIYGYTF	few	TRBV20-1	TRBJ1-2
CASSPPTGGKDGYTF	-	TRBV27	TRBJ1-2
CASSFFGGARNEQFF	few	TRBV12-3/TRBV12-4	TRBJ2-1
CASSPSVLGRGEAFF	-	TRBV13	TRBJ1-1
CTTRGGLIRETQYF	few	TRBV20-1	TRBJ2-5
CASSPGTGVCAPQHF	-	TRBV6-2/TRBV6-3	TRBJ1-5
CSVAQGAQNGYTF	-	TRBV29-1	TRBJ1-2
CASGLRFQSYEQYF	-	TRBV5-1	-
CASSGVQGVGGEQFF	few	TRBV7-9	TRBJ2-1
CASSQDGYNEQFF	many	TRBV7-6	TRBJ2-1
CAWRPNSYEQYF	few	TRBV30	TRBJ2-7
CASSFLGRQETQYF	few	TRBV5-1	TRBJ2-5
CASSLRVADNSPLHF	-	TRBV5-8	TRBJ1-6
CASSQGDPSCAFF	-	TRBV14	TRBJ2-1